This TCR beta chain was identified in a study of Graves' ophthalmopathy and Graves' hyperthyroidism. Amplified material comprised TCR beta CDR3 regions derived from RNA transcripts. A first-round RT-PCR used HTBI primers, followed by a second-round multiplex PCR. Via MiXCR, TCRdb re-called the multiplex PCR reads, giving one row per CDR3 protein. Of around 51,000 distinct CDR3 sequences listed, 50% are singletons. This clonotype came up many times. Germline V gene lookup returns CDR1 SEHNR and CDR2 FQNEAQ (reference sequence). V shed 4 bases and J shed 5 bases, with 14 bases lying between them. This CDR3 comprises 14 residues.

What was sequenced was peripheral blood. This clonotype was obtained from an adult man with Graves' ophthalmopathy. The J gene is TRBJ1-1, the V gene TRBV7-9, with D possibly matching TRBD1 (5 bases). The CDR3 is CASSSGLRGTEAFF. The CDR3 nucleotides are TGTGCCAGCAGCTCGGGACTGAGAGGGACTGAAGCTTTCTTT.